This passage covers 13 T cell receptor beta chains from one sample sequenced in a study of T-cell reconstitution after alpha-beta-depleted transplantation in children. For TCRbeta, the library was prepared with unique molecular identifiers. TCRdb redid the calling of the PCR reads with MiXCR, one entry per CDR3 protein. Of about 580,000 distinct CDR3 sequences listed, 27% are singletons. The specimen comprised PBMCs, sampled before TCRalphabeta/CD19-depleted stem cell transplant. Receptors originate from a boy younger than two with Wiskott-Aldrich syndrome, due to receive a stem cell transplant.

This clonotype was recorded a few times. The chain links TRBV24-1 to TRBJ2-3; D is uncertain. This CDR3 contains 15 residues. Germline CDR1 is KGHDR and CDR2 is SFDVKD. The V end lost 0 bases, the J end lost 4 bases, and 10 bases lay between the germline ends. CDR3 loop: CATSDLRSSADTQYF. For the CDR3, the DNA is TGTGCCACCAGTGATTTGCGGTCGTCTGCAGATACGCAGTATTTT.

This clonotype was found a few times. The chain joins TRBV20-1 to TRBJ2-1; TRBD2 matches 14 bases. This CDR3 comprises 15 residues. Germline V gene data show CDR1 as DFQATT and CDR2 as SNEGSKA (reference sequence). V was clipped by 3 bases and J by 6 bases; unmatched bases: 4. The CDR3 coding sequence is TGCAGTGCTAGTCCGACTAGCGGGAGGGCCAATGAGCAGTTCTTC. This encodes CSASPTSGRANEQFF.

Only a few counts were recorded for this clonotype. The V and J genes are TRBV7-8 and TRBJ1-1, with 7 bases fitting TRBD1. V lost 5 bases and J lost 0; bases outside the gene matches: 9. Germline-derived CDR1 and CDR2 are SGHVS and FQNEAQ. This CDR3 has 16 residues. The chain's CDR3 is CASSQGTAIMNTEAFF. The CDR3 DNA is TGTGCCAGCAGCCAAGGGACAGCTATCATGAACACTGAAGCTTTCTTT. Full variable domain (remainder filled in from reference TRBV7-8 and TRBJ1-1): GAGVSQSPRYKVAKRGQDVALRCDPISGHVSLFWYQQALGQGPEFLTYFQNEAQLDKSGLPSDRFFAERPEGSVSTLKIQRTQQEDSAVYLCASSQGTAIMNTEAFFGQGTRLTVV.

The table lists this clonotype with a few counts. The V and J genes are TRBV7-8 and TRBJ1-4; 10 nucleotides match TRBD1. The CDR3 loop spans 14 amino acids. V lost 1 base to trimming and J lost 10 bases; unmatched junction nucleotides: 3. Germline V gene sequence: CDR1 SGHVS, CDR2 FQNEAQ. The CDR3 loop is CASSLGDRGPKLFF. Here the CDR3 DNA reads TGTGCCAGCAGCTTAGGGGACAGGGGTCCAAAACTGTTTTTT.

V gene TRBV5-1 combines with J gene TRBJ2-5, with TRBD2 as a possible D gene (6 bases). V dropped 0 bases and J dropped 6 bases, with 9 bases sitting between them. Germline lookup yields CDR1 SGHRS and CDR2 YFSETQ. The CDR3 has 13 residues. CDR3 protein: CASSLAGGKTQYF. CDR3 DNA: TGCGCCAGCAGCTTGGCCGGGGGAAAGACCCAGTACTTC. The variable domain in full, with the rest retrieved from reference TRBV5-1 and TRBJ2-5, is KAGVTQTPRYLIKTRGQQVTLSCSPISGHRSVSWYQQTPGQGLQFLFEYFSETQRNKGNFPGRFSGRQFSNSRSEMNVSTLELGDSALYLCASSLAGGKTQYFGPGTRLLVL.

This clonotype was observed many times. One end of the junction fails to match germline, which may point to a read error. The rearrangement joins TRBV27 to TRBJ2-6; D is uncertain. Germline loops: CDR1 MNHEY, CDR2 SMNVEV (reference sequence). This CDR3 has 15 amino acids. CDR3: CASSPLGSGANVLTF. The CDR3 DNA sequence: TGCGCCAGCAGCCCCCTCGGCTCTGGGGCCAACGTCCTGACTTTC.

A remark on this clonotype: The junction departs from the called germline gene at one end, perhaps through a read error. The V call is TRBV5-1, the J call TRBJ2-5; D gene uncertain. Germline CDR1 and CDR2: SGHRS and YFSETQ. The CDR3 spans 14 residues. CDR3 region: CASSSNTGQGTQYF. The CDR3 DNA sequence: TGCGCCAGCAGCTCCAACACGGGCCAAGGGACCCAGTACTTC.

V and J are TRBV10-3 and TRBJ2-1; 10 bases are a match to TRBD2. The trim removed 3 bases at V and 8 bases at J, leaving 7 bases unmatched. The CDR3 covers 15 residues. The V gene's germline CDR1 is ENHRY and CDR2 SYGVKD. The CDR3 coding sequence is TGTGCCATCAGTGAATCTAGCGGGAGTGTGGATGAGCAGTTCTTC. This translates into CAISESSGSVDEQFF.

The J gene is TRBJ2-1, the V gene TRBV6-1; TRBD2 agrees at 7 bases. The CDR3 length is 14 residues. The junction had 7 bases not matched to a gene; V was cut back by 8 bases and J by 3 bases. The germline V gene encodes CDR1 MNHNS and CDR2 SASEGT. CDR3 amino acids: CASSRGGHYNEQFF. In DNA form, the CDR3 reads TGTGCCAGCTCCCGGGGAGGGCACTACAATGAGCAGTTCTTC.

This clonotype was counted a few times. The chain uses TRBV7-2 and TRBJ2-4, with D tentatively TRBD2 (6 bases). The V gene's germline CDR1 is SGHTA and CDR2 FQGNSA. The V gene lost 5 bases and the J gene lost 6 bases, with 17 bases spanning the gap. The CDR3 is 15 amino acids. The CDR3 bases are TGTGCCAGCAGCACTAGCCCGGACGGAAGAAACATTCAGTACTTC. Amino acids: CASSTSPDGRNIQYF.

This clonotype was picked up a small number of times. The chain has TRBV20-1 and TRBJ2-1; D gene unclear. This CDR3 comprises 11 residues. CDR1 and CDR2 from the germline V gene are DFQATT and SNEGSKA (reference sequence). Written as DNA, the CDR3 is TGCACCATGCGTAGTTTCAATGAGCAGTTCTTC. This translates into CTMRSFNEQFF.

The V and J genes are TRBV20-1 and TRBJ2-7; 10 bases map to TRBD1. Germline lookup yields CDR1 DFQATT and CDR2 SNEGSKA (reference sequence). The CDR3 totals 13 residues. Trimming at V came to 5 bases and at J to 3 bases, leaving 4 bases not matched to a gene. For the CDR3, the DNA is TGCAGTGCTCCCGGGACAGGGGTCTACGAGCAGTACTTC. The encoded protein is CSAPGTGVYEQYF.

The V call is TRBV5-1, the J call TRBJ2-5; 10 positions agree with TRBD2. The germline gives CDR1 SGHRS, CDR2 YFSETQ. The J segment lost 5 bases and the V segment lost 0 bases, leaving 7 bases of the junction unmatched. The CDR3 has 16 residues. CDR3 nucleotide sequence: TGCGCCAGCAGCTTGGGGCTAGCGGGAGTTGGTGAGACCCAGTACTTC. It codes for CASSLGLAGVGETQYF.